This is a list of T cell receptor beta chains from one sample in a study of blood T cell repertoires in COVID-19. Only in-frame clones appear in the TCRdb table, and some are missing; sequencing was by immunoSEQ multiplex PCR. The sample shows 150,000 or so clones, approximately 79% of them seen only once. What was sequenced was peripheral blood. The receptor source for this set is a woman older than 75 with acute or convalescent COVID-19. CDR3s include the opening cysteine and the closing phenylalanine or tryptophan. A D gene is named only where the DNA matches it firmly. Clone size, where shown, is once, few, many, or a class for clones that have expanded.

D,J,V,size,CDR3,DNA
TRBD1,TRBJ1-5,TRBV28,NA,CASRPQDRGHQPQHF,TGTGCCAGCAGACCCCAGGACAGGGGGCATCAGCCCCAGCATTTT
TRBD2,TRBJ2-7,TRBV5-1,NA,CASSLLAGAVYEQYF,TGCGCCAGCAGCTTATTAGCGGGAGCGGTCTACGAGCAGTACTTC
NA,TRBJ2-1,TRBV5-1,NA,CASSLLEGGSYNEQFF,TGCGCCAGCAGCTTGTTGGAAGGAGGATCCTACAATGAGCAGTTCTTC
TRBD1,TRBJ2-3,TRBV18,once,CASSGAGGPDTQYF,TGTGCCAGCTCAGGGGCAGGGGGTCCAGATACGCAGTATTTT
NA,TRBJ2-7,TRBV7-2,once,CASSLASGSSYEQYF,TGTGCCAGCAGCTTAGCGAGCGGGTCCTCCTACGAGCAGTACTTC
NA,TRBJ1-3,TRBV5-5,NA,CASSPTTGHSGNTIYF,TGTGCCAGCAGCCCGACGACAGGCCACTCTGGAAACACCATATATTTT
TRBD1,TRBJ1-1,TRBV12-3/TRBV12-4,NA,CASTGQMNTEAFF,TGTGCCAGCACGGGACAGATGAACACTGAAGCTTTCTTT
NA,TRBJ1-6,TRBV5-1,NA,CASSLAPQDSSPLHF,TGCGCCAGCAGCTTGGCCCCACAGGATAGCTCACCCCTCCACTTT
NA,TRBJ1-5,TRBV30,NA,CAWSLDRLANQPQHF,TGTGCCTGGAGTCTCGACAGGCTAGCCAATCAGCCCCAGCATTTT
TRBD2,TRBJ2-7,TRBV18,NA,CASSPVAGAFYEQYF,TGTGCCAGCTCCCCAGTAGCGGGAGCGTTCTACGAGCAGTACTTC
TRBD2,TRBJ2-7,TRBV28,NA,CASSLAGVNEQYF,TGTGCCAGCAGTTTAGCGGGAGTAAACGAGCAGTACTTC
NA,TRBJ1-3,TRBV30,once,CAWSPVGGLSGNTIYF,TGTGCCTGGTCGCCGGTCGGGGGGCTCTCCGGAAACACCATATATTTT
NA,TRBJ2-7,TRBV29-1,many,CSGRQGGSYEQYF,TGCAGCGGCCGCCAGGGCGGCTCCTACGAGCAGTACTTC
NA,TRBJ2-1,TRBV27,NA,CATIRTNSYNEQFF,TGTGCCACCATTCGGACTAACTCCTACAATGAGCAGTTCTTC
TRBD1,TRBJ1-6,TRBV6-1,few,CASSGRTGTSYNSPLHF,TGTGCCAGCAGTGGAAGGACAGGGACTTCCTATAATTCACCCCTCCACTTT
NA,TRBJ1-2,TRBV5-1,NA,CASSLSRRTANYGYTF,TGCGCCAGCAGCTTGTCCAGAAGGACAGCTAACTATGGCTACACCTTC
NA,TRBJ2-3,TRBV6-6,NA,CASSYGAINTDTQYF,TGTGCCAGCAGTTACGGAGCGATCAACACAGATACGCAGTATTTT
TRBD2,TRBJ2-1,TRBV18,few,CASSPTSGPSIDNEQFF,TGTGCCAGCTCACCAACTAGCGGACCCTCTATAGACAATGAGCAGTTCTTC
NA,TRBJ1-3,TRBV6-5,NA,CASSITGAGNTIYF,TGTGCCAGCAGTATTACAGGAGCTGGAAACACCATATATTTT
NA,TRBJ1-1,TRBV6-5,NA,CASKSSDTEAFF,TGTGCCAGCAAGTCGTCGGACACTGAAGCTTTCTTT
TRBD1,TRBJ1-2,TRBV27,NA,CASSPRTGGGYGYTF,TGTGCCAGCAGCCCCAGGACAGGGGGCGGCTATGGCTACACCTTC
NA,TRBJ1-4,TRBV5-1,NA,CASSLESGSGYEKLFF,TGCGCCAGCAGCTTGGAGTCCGGTTCGGGGTATGAAAAACTGTTTTTT
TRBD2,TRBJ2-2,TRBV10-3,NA,CAISEFSGRGTGELFF,TGTGCCATCAGTGAGTTTAGCGGGAGGGGAACCGGGGAGCTGTTTTTT
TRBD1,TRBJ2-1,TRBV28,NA,CASSNAGQGVYNEQFF,TGTGCCAGCAGCAACGCGGGACAGGGGGTGTACAATGAGCAGTTCTTC
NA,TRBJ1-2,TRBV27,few,CASSDQKDIQKGYTF,TGTGCCAGCAGTGACCAAAAGGACATCCAGAAAGGCTACACCTTC
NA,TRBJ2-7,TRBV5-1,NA,CASSQSGTGSYEQYF,TGCGCCAGCAGCCAAAGCGGGACAGGAAGCTACGAGCAGTACTTC
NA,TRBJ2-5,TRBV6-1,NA,CASSESGVETQYF,TGTGCCAGCAGTGAATCAGGGGTCGAGACCCAGTACTTC
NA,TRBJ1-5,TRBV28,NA,CASVSAIGGSNQPQHF,TGTGCCAGCGTTTCGGCGATAGGGGGTTCCAATCAGCCCCAGCATTTT
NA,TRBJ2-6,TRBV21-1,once,CASSKGTDRTSGANVLTF,TGTGCCAGCAGCAAAGGGACGGACAGAACCTCTGGGGCCAACGTCCTGACTTTC
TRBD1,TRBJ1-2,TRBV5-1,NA,CASSQRGQPNYGYTF,TGCGCCAGCAGCCAACGGGGACAGCCTAACTATGGCTACACCTTC
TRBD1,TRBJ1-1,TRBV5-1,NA,CASSSGTVLPEAFF,TGCGCCAGCAGCTCCGGGACAGTTCTCCCTGAAGCTTTCTTT
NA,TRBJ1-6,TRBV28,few,CASSHQREYPSNSPLHF,TGTGCCAGCAGTCACCAGCGGGAGTATCCTTCTAATTCACCCCTCCACTTT
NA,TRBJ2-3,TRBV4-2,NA,CASSPEQADTQYF,TGTGCCAGCAGCCCAGAGCAGGCAGATACGCAGTATTTT